This TCR beta chain was identified in a study of T-cell memory formation after mild COVID-19. As for the study in general: TCR clusters were mostly confined to one donor each.

TCRdb recomputed calls from the 5' RACE reads with MiXCR, one row per CDR3 protein. The sample contains 140,000 to 150,000 distinct CDR3 sequences, 19% of which appear only once. V shed 8 bases and J 5 bases; nucleotides not matched to a gene: 20. CDR3 size: 17 residues. Overall study results and limits: Largely, contracting CD4+ clones fell within CM and EM, and contracting CD8+ clones within EMRA.

Concerning this clonotype: Its antigen is still unknown.

Source material: PBMCs or a T cell subset sorted from them (not recorded which). This chain uses TRBV12-3 or TRBV12-4 with TRBJ1-2; TRBD1 aligns across 7 bases. This clonotype originated in an adult woman who had mild COVID-19 (a few samples of this study predate the infection). Cell type and time point are not known. CDR3 DNA sequence: TGTGCCAGCCGTGGGACCTGGATCCGGACAGGTCAATATGGCTACACCTTC. Translating it yields CASRGTWIRTGQYGYTF.